Below are 27 T cell receptor beta chains sequenced from a single sample in a study of T cells in Graves' hyperthyroidism and ophthalmopathy (dated by TCRdb to between 2018 and 2020). Library preparation employed multiplex PCR. TCRdb names Illumina HiSeq 2000 as the instrument used. TCR beta CDR3 regions were amplified from RNA transcripts. A first-round RT-PCR of the TCR CDR3 used the HTBI primer set with the Qiagen OneStep RT-PCR kit. The public reads were run again by TCRdb, first through fastp at Q25 and then through MiXCR, and only productive beta chains were kept. Each CDR3 protein appears once, grouped with its most common genes and DNA. In all, the sample holds 500,000 to 650,000 distinct CDR3 sequences, and 12% to 15% of those were seen once. The ten top clones hold about 15% of the sample. The sample comprised blood. These TCRs come from a woman in her thirties or forties with Graves' hyperthyroidism.

This clonotype was seen ten or more times. The chain couples TRBV18 to TRBJ2-2, with a weak D call TRBD2 (6 bases). Trimming stripped 3 bases from V and 6 bases from J, with 17 bases between. The CDR3 is made up of 16 amino acids. Germline V gene lookup returns CDR1 KGHSH and CDR2 LQKENI. CDR3 sequence (DNA): TGTGCCAGCTCACCCAGTACCGGGAGCGCGTCCGGGGAGCTGTTTTTT. It translates to CASSPSTGSASGELFF.

This clonotype was detected many times. The V gene is TRBV29-1, the J gene TRBJ2-4; D not resolved. Trimming removed 7 bases from V and 0 bases from J, with 7 bases in between. This CDR3 contains 12 residues. The germline V gene has CDR1 SQVTM and CDR2 ANQGSEA. CDR3 loop: CSAEIAKNIQYF. Here the CDR3 DNA reads TGCAGCGCAGAAATAGCCAAAAACATTCAGTACTTC.

The CDR3 loop reads CASTPGGTGGNQETQYF. CDR3 bases: TGTGCCAGCACCCCCGGCGGGACAGGGGGAAACCAAGAGACCCAGTACTTC. The chain employs TRBV28 and TRBJ2-5, with 11 bases fitting TRBD1. Germline loops: CDR1 MDHEN, CDR2 SYDVKM. The CDR3 loop spans 17 amino acids. Trimming at V came to 7 bases and at J to 0 bases, leaving 10 bases not matched to a gene.

The chain uses TRBV29-1 and TRBJ2-1; 7 nucleotides match TRBD2. The ends lost 4 bases at V and 1 base at J; junction bases unmatched: 10. The CDR3 loop spans 16 amino acids. CDR1 and CDR2 (germline): SQVTM, ANQGSEA. The CDR3 DNA reads TGCAGCGTTGGCCTAGCGGATTTATGGTCCTACAATGAGCAGTTCTTC. It specifies CSVGLADLWSYNEQFF.

In this sample, this clonotype turned up a few times. V is TRBV5-1 and J is TRBJ2-5; 10 nucleotides align to TRBD2. The CDR3 has 16 amino acids. Trimming at V came to 3 bases and at J to 5 bases, leaving 10 bases not matched to a gene. The V gene's germline CDR1 is SGHRS and CDR2 YFSETQ. CDR3 sequence reads: CASSSNPSGSGETQYF. CDR3 DNA sequence: TGCGCCAGCAGCTCCAACCCTAGCGGGAGCGGGGAGACCCAGTACTTC.

This clonotype has a count of ten or more. The rearrangement uses TRBV27 and TRBJ2-2; D is uncertain. CDR1 and CDR2 (germline): MNHEY, SMNVEV (reference sequence). Trimming cost V 7 bases and J 2 bases, with 8 bases left between them. This CDR3 is 13 amino acids long. The chain's CDR3 is CASNSPNTGELFF. The CDR3 DNA is TGTGCCAGCAACAGCCCCAACACCGGGGAGCTGTTTTTT.

The table lists this clonotype with a few counts. The chain links TRBV6-1 to TRBJ2-1; the match to TRBD1 covers 7 bases. The V and J ends lost 5 bases and 0 bases, in that order; junction bases with no gene match: 7. Germline V lookup: CDR1 MNHNS, CDR2 SASEGT. This CDR3 comprises 16 residues. The CDR3 loop reads CASSHHRGPSYNEQFF. In DNA form, the CDR3 reads TGTGCCAGCAGTCACCACAGGGGCCCCTCCTACAATGAGCAGTTCTTC.

This clonotype was detected many times. The chain uses TRBV5-1 and TRBJ2-7, with TRBD2 matching over 9 bases. The CDR3 sequence is 15 residues long. Germline V gene data show CDR1 as SGHRS and CDR2 as YFSETQ. The junction had 9 bases not matched to a gene; V was cut back by 7 bases and J by 1 base. CDR3 coding DNA: TGCGCCAGCTCACTAGCGGGCGTTAGGTCCTACGAGCAGTACTTC. Translated, it gives CASSLAGVRSYEQYF.

To note about this clonotype: A junction boundary mismatches the germline segment, possibly from a read error. This chain joins TRBV24-1 and TRBJ2-1; D might be TRBD2 (6 bases). Germline CDR1 KGHDR, CDR2 SFDVKD. The CDR3 runs 16 residues. Here the CDR3 DNA reads TGTGCCACCAGTGATTCCCGCGGAGGGGCCTACAATGAGCGGTTCTTC. Amino acids: CATSDSRGGAYNERFF.

This clonotype was counted many times. V gene TRBV10-3 combines with J gene TRBJ2-5; D might be TRBD1 (6 bases). Per germline, CDR1 ENHRY and CDR2 SYGVKD. This CDR3 region has 14 residues. Trimming removed 4 bases from V and 3 bases from J, with 12 bases in between. CDR3 DNA: TGTGCCATCAGTGGGACAACAGGGAAAGAGACCCAGTACTTC. Translation gives CAISGTTGKETQYF.

This clonotype appeared a few times. J is TRBJ2-3 and V is TRBV9, with TRBD2 matching 8 bases. The CDR3 covers 14 residues. Trimming took 5 bases from V and 5 from J; bases not matched to a gene: 7. Germline V CDR1 and CDR2: SGDLS, YYNGEE. DNA of the CDR3: TGTGCCAGCAGTAAAGCGGGAGCTGTAGATACGCAGTATTTT. This gives the protein CASSKAGAVDTQYF.

This clonotype was detected many times. The chain joins TRBV6-1 to TRBJ2-3; 12 bases agree with TRBD2. CDR1 MNHNS and CDR2 SASEGT come from the germline V gene. Trimming cost V 7 bases and J 6 bases; bases outside gene matches: 14. CDR3 length: 17 residues. The CDR3 protein is CASTSPGLAGWRDTQYF. CDR3 sequence (DNA): TGTGCCAGCACCTCACCCGGACTAGCGGGATGGCGGGATACGCAGTATTTT.

The chain employs TRBV6-4 and TRBJ2-7, with unresolved D. This CDR3 comprises 12 residues. The V gene lost 3 bases and the J gene lost 4 bases, with 7 bases spanning the gap. The V gene's germline CDR1 is MRHNA and CDR2 SNTAGT. The CDR3 DNA reads as TGTGCCAGCAGTGAAGTAGAATACGAGCAGTACTTC. Its translation is CASSEVEYEQYF.

Comments on this clonotype: A much larger clone sits a single nucleotide away, making a read error possible. The chain joins TRBV6-2 or TRBV6-3 to TRBJ2-3; TRBD1 matches 12 bases. Germline V CDR1 and CDR2: MNHEY, SVGEGT. The CDR3 length is 18 residues. CDR3 sequence: CTSSARVPGQGAIDTQYF. CDR3 coding DNA: TGTACCAGCAGCGCAAGAGTACCGGGACAGGGGGCTATAGATACGCAGTATTTT.

This clonotype was counted many times. The V call is TRBV27, the J call TRBJ1-2; a possible D gene is TRBD1 (6 bases). CDR3 length: 16 residues. Germline-derived CDR1 and CDR2 are MNHEY and SMNVEV (reference sequence). Between the trimmed V and J ends, which lost 2 bases and 0 bases, there was a span of 13 bases. CDR3 nucleotides: TGTGCCAGCAGTTTAACTCGGGGGGCCACTAACTATGGCTACACCTTC. It is translated as CASSLTRGATNYGYTF.

This clonotype was found many times. This chain connects TRBV7-2 to TRBJ2-7; D not resolved. This CDR3 spans 15 amino acids. Germline CDR1 is SGHTA and CDR2 is FQGNSA. V dropped 1 base and J dropped 0 bases, with 10 bases sitting between them. The CDR3 region has the DNA TGTGCCAGCAGCTTAGAGTGGGGAAGCTCCTACGAGCAGTACTTC. This gives the protein CASSLEWGSSYEQYF. The full variable domain, rest sourced from reference TRBV7-2 and TRBJ2-7, is GAGVSQSPSNKVTEKGKDVELRCDPISGHTALYWYRQSLGQGLEFLIYFQGNSAPDKSGLPSDRFSAERTGGSVSTLTIQRTQQEDSAVYLCASSLEWGSSYEQYFGPGTRLTVT.

This clonotype has only a few counts. One base away lies a much larger clone, so this may be a sequencing read error. The rearrangement uses TRBV28 and TRBJ2-1, with 8 bases aligning to TRBD1. Unmatched junction bases numbered 6, after V lost 6 bases and J lost 5 bases. The CDR3 loop spans 14 amino acids. The germline gives CDR1 MDHEN, CDR2 SYDVKM. This CDR3 reads CASRPGGPHNEQFF. CDR3 sequence (DNA): TGTGCCAGCAGACCAGGGGGCCCACACAATGAGCAGTTCTTC.

This clonotype was picked up many times. The chain links TRBV12-3 or TRBV12-4 to TRBJ2-1; 12 bases are a match to TRBD1. V shed 5 bases and J 14 bases; nucleotides not matched to a gene: 4. The CDR3 runs to 12 residues. The CDR3 bases are TGTGCCAGCAGTCAGGGACAGGGGGCGAAGTTCTTC. Protein sequence: CASSQGQGAKFF.

This clonotype showed up just a few times. The J gene is TRBJ2-1, the V gene TRBV6-1; TRBD2 is a possible D gene (6 bases). This CDR3 comprises 13 residues. In germline, CDR1 is MNHNS, CDR2 SASEGT. Trimming shortened V by 2 bases and J by 5 bases, and 7 bases separated the two germline ends. The CDR3 loop reads CASSELANNEQFF. The CDR3 bases are TGTGCCAGCAGTGAACTAGCGAACAATGAGCAGTTCTTC.

The chain employs TRBV4-2 and TRBJ1-4, with D possibly being TRBD1 (6 bases). CDR1 is LGHNA, CDR2 YNFKEQ, per germline. The length of the CDR3 is 16 residues. Trimming took off 2 bases at V and 4 bases at J, with 14 bases between the two ends. Here the CDR3 reads CASSQKQGTFNEKLFF. The CDR3 nucleotides read TGTGCCAGCAGCCAAAAGCAGGGGACTTTTAATGAAAAACTGTTTTTT.

This clonotype was observed many times. The chain employs TRBV18 and TRBJ2-7; D uncertain. CDR3 length equals 14 residues. With 0 bases removed from V and 4 bases from J, the gap between germline ends came to 10 bases. Germline V gives CDR1 KGHSH, CDR2 LQKENI. The CDR3, as DNA: TGTGCCAGCTCACCACCGTCCCCCACGTACGAGCAGTACTTC. Its protein is CASSPPSPTYEQYF.

This clonotype showed up many times. The V and J genes are TRBV6-1 and TRBJ1-2; no reliable D call. V was trimmed by 2 bases and J by 3 bases, leaving 10 bases between them. From germline, CDR1 is MNHNS and CDR2 SASEGT. This CDR3 comprises 14 residues. CDR3 sequence: CASSETKDDYGYTF. In DNA form, the CDR3 reads TGTGCCAGCAGTGAAACGAAGGACGACTATGGCTACACCTTC.

This clonotype was counted at least ten times. The V gene is TRBV6-1, the J gene TRBJ1-5; D is unclear. The V gene's germline CDR1 is MNHNS and CDR2 SASEGT. Trimming left V 5 bases short and J 1 base short, with 9 bases between. The CDR3 is 14 residues long. The CDR3 region is CASSSGRSNQPQHF. CDR3 bases: TGTGCCAGCAGTTCCGGGAGGAGCAATCAGCCCCAGCATTTT.

The chain couples TRBV3-1 to TRBJ1-1, with unresolved D. V was trimmed by 0 bases and J by 1 base, leaving 6 bases between them. Germline CDR1 is LGHDT and CDR2 is YNNKEL (reference sequence). This CDR3 contains 14 residues. CDR3 residues: CASSQDFRNTEAFF. The CDR3 nucleotides are TGTGCCAGCAGCCAAGATTTCAGGAACACTGAAGCTTTCTTT.

To note about this clonotype: A much larger clone differs by one base, so this may be a read error. The chain combines TRBV2 with TRBJ1-2, with 9 bases matching TRBD1. The J segment lost 4 bases and the V segment lost 5 bases, leaving 5 bases of the junction unmatched. CDR3 length equals 14 residues. Germline values: CDR1 SNHLY, CDR2 FYNNEI. CDR3 amino acids: CASSSPTGGYGYTF. The DNA of the CDR3 is TGTGCCAGCAGTTCCCCGACAGGGGGCTATGGCTACACCTTC.

Comments on this clonotype: The CDR3 does not close with the conserved phenylalanine or tryptophan, likely indicating a read error. The rearrangement uses TRBV5-1 and TRBJ1-5, with a possible D match to TRBD1 (5 bases). Germline V gene sequence: CDR1 SGHRS, CDR2 YFSETQ. V shed 0 bases and J shed 8 bases, with 12 bases lying between them. The CDR3 totals 14 residues. The CDR3 DNA is TGCGCCAGCAGCTTGGGCCCAGGGAGGGAGCCCCAGCATCTT. It codes for CASSLGPGREPQHL.

This chain uses TRBV28 with TRBJ1-1; D is uncertain. Trimming took off 7 bases at V and 3 bases at J, with 15 bases between the two ends. CDR3 size: 14 residues. Germline V gene data show CDR1 as MDHEN and CDR2 as SYDVKM. The CDR3 sequence is CASKLVRLDTEAFF. The CDR3 DNA sequence: TGTGCCAGCAAACTTGTGAGGTTGGACACTGAAGCTTTCTTT.